Presented here are 29 T cell receptor beta chains from one specimen sequenced in a study of T cells in Graves' hyperthyroidism and ophthalmopathy. The source material, RNA transcripts, was used to amplify TCR beta CDR3 regions. The TCR CDR3 was amplified in a first-round RT-PCR using the HTBI primer set. A single record per CDR3 protein comes from TCRdb applying MiXCR to the multiplex PCR reads. The sample carries about 510,000 distinct CDR3 sequences, about 14% recorded once. The sequencing input was blood. Every receptor here comes from a woman in her thirties or forties with Graves' hyperthyroidism.

The chain employs TRBV5-1 and TRBJ1-1; 7 bases are shared with TRBD1. The junction had 5 bases not matched to a gene; V was cut back by 2 bases and J by 7 bases. This CDR3 is built from 13 residues. Germline lookup yields CDR1 SGHRS and CDR2 YFSETQ. CDR3 region: CASSLTGVLEAFF. The CDR3 DNA reads as TGCGCCAGCAGCTTAACAGGGGTTCTTGAAGCTTTCTTT.

V and J are TRBV2 and TRBJ2-1; 10 bases agree with TRBD2. Germline CDR1 reads SNHLY; CDR2 reads FYNNEI. Germline trimming cut 7 bases from V and 5 bases from J; bases unmatched to any gene: 8. This CDR3 spans 15 amino acids. CDR3 residues: CASKERLAGDNEQFF. CDR3 DNA: TGTGCCAGCAAAGAAAGGCTAGCGGGAGACAATGAGCAGTTCTTC.

There are a few counts of this clonotype. The chain uses TRBV28 and TRBJ2-3; D may be TRBD1 (5 bases). Trimming stripped 7 bases from V and 0 bases from J, with 14 bases between. CDR1 is MDHEN and CDR2 is SYDVKM in the germline V gene. This CDR3 comprises 15 residues. The CDR3 loop reads CASIADRSSTDTQYF. Here the CDR3 DNA reads TGTGCCAGCATCGCCGACAGATCTAGCACAGATACGCAGTATTTT.

The chain links TRBV6-1 to TRBJ2-7; TRBD2 matches at 8 bases. J was trimmed by 1 base and V by 5 bases; bases with no gene match: 4. The CDR3 extends over 14 amino acids. Germline V gene lookup returns CDR1 MNHNS and CDR2 SASEGT. In DNA form, the CDR3 reads TGTGCCAGCAGTCGGGGGGGGAGATCCTACGAGCAGTACTTC. Its protein is CASSRGGRSYEQYF.

This clonotype was observed a few times. CDR3 coding DNA: TGTGCCAGCAGTTACTCACGAGCGGGCGGAACCACCGGGGAGCTGTTTTTT. Protein: CASSYSRAGGTTGELFF. The genes are TRBV6-5 and TRBJ2-2, with D tentatively TRBD2 (6 bases). Trimming cost V 0 bases and J 4 bases, with 15 bases left between them. Germline CDR1 is MNHEY and CDR2 is SVGAGI. The CDR3 consists of 17 residues.

This chain joins TRBV6-1 and TRBJ1-3; possible D gene TRBD1, 5 bases. This CDR3 comprises 13 residues. Per germline, CDR1 MNHNS and CDR2 SASEGT. The V gene lost 3 bases and the J gene lost 2 bases, with 5 bases spanning the gap. Written as DNA, the CDR3 is TGTGCCAGCAGTGACAGGGCTGGAAACACCATATATTTT. Translating it yields CASSDRAGNTIYF.

This clonotype appeared many times. The chain uses TRBV5-1 and TRBJ2-1; D is undetermined. The CDR3 consists of 15 residues. Germline V CDR1 and CDR2: SGHRS, YFSETQ. V was trimmed by 2 bases and J by 0 bases, leaving 9 bases between them. The CDR3 spells CASSLRESSYNEQFF. The CDR3 DNA reads TGCGCCAGCAGCTTACGAGAAAGCTCCTACAATGAGCAGTTCTTC.

This clonotype was detected ten times or more. The chain joins TRBV4-2 to TRBJ1-1; tentative D call: TRBD1 (5 bases). CDR1 LGHNA and CDR2 YNFKEQ come from the germline V gene. V lost 4 bases to trimming and J lost 5 bases, with 17 bases between them. This CDR3 is built from 15 residues. CDR3 DNA sequence: TGTGCCAGCAGCCGCGAGGGGCGAGGAGGGACTGAAGCTTTCTTT. Translated: CASSREGRGGTEAFF.

To note about this clonotype: A much larger clone lies one base from this, so it may be a read error. V is TRBV6-2 or TRBV6-3 and J is TRBJ1-6, with a tentative D call TRBD1 (5 bases). V lost 7 bases and J 0 bases, leaving 13 bases between the germline ends. The CDR3 spans 16 residues. CDR1 is MNHEY, CDR2 SVGEGT, per germline. CDR3 sequence (DNA): TGTGCCAGCATCCTGGACACTAACTCCTATAATTCACCCCTCCACTTT. The encoded protein is CASILDTNSYNSPLHF.

This clonotype was counted a few times. The chain has TRBV28 and TRBJ2-7, with unresolved D. Germline lookup yields CDR1 MDHEN and CDR2 SYDVKM. Deletions cut 6 bases from V and 2 bases from J, with 8 bases between. This CDR3 comprises 12 residues. This CDR3 reads CASSSLTYEQYF. CDR3 sequence (DNA): TGTGCCAGCAGCTCATTAACCTACGAGCAGTACTTC.

J is TRBJ1-1 and V is TRBV27; tentatively, D is TRBD1 (5 bases). There are 12 residues in the CDR3. Germline V gives CDR1 MNHEY, CDR2 SMNVEV (reference sequence). Trimming cost V 6 bases and J 6 bases, with 11 bases left between them. Here the CDR3 reads CASRGHSAEAFF. The DNA of the CDR3 is TGTGCCAGCAGGGGGCACAGCGCTGAAGCTTTCTTT.

This clonotype was observed at least ten times. The chain employs TRBV20-1 and TRBJ1-1, with D possibly matching TRBD1 (5 bases). Germline V CDR1 and CDR2: DFQATT, SNEGSKA (reference sequence). There are 14 residues in the CDR3. Trimming took 4 bases from V and 4 from J, leaving 16 bases between them. CDR3 bases: TGCAGTGCTATGGTACAGCTGGGGGGCACTGAAGCTTTCTTT. This codes for CSAMVQLGGTEAFF.

This clonotype came up many times. The chain couples TRBV28 to TRBJ2-7; no reliable D call. Trimming stripped 3 bases from V and 3 bases from J, with 9 bases between. The CDR3 is 13 amino acids. The germline gives CDR1 MDHEN, CDR2 SYDVKM. The CDR3 DNA is TGTGCCAGCAGTTTCGGACGGGTCTACGAGCAGTACTTC. Its translation: CASSFGRVYEQYF.

In its sample, this clonotype was seen a few times. Since a much larger clone is just one base distant, this may be a read error. The J gene is TRBJ1-2, the V gene TRBV6-1; 9 bases match TRBD1. The germline V gene has CDR1 MNHNS and CDR2 SASEGT. The CDR3 sequence is 15 residues long. The CDR3 sequence is CASIQPGQGHYGHTF. CDR3 nucleotides: TGTGCCAGCATTCAACCGGGACAGGGACACTATGGCCACACCTTC.

The table lists this clonotype with a few counts. The rearrangement uses TRBV20-1 and TRBJ2-3; the D gene could be TRBD1 or TRBD2 (5 bases each). The length of the CDR3 is 19 residues. Trimming removed 0 bases at V and 2 bases at J, with 24 bases between. Per the germline V gene, CDR1 is DFQATT and CDR2 is SNEGSKA (reference sequence). This CDR3 reads CSARDGANAGIRPTDTQYF. The CDR3 coding sequence is TGCAGTGCTAGAGATGGGGCAAACGCCGGGATCCGGCCCACAGATACGCAGTATTTT.

This clonotype was counted ten times or more. The CDR3 nucleotides read TGTGCCACCAGTGATTTCCGACAGGGGGACTTACAAGAGACCCAGTACTTC. This translates into CATSDFRQGDLQETQYF. This chain connects TRBV24-1 to TRBJ2-5, with 9 bases lining up with TRBD1. Germline CDR1 KGHDR, CDR2 SFDVKD. The CDR3 totals 17 residues. With V trimmed by 1 base and J by 2 bases, 7 bases remained unmatched.

This clonotype was detected only a few times. The chain carries TRBV11-2 and TRBJ2-4; D could derive from TRBD1 or TRBD2 (5 bases each). Looked up from germline, CDR1 is SGHAT and CDR2 is FQNNGV. This CDR3 comprises 16 residues. V was pared by 3 bases and J by 0 bases, with 12 bases between. The CDR3 region is CASSLGTEIAKNIQYF. The CDR3 region has the DNA TGTGCCAGCAGCTTGGGGACGGAAATAGCCAAAAACATTCAGTACTTC.

The chain is built from TRBV6-5 and TRBJ2-7; D not resolved. CDR1 and CDR2 from the germline V gene are MNHEY and SVGAGI. The V and J ends lost 2 bases and 7 bases respectively, with 15 bases between them. The CDR3 sequence is 14 residues long. This CDR3 is CASSYDDPTTEQYF. CDR3 DNA sequence: TGTGCCAGCAGTTACGACGACCCTACTACGGAGCAGTACTTC.

This clonotype has more than one count but fewer than ten. The gene calls are TRBV15 and TRBJ2-1; D tentatively reads TRBD1 or TRBD2 (5 bases each). The CDR3 consists of 15 residues. The ends were cut back, 0 bases at V and 0 bases at J, with 6 bases in the middle. Germline V CDR1 and CDR2: LNHNV, YYDKDF (reference sequence). The CDR3 loop reads CATSREGVSYNEQFF. The CDR3 bases are TGTGCCACCAGCAGAGAGGGGGTCTCCTACAATGAGCAGTTCTTC.

This clonotype was counted only a few times. This chain connects TRBV9 to TRBJ2-2; TRBD2 agrees at 11 bases. The germline V gene encodes CDR1 SGDLS and CDR2 YYNGEE. CDR3 length equals 16 residues. The V gene end was trimmed by 4 bases and the J gene end by 1 base; junction bases not matched to a gene: 3. CDR3 in amino acids: CASSPTSGMNTGELFF. CDR3 in DNA: TGTGCCAGCAGCCCGACTAGCGGGATGAACACCGGGGAGCTGTTTTTT.

This clonotype was seen repeatedly, ten times or more. The chain links TRBV12-3 or TRBV12-4 to TRBJ1-5, with D hard to call. The V end lost 2 bases, the J end lost 1 base, and 6 bases lay between the germline ends. CDR3 size: 14 residues. CDR3 bases: TGTGCCAGCAGTTTATCCCGCAGCAATCAGCCCCAGCATTTT. Amino acids: CASSLSRSNQPQHF.

This clonotype was found many times. The chain combines TRBV20-1 with TRBJ1-4; tentatively, D is TRBD1 (6 bases). CDR1 and CDR2 from the germline V gene are DFQATT and SNEGSKA (reference sequence). The germline V and J ends were trimmed by 3 bases and 12 bases, with 17 bases remaining between them. The CDR3 has 13 residues. DNA for the CDR3: TGCAGTGCTAGCTGGGGGGCGGAGAGGGAACTGTTTTTT. It encodes CSASWGAERELFF.

This clonotype has ten or more counts. Germline and junction disagree at one end, which may indicate a read error. The gene calls are TRBV28 and TRBJ2-3; 7 bases match TRBD1. The CDR3 totals 15 residues. CDR1 and CDR2 from the germline V gene are MDHEN and SYDVKM. CDR3 residues: CATSIDRDYTDTQYF. In nucleotides, the CDR3 is TGTGCCACCAGTATAGACAGGGATTACACAGATACGCAGTATTTT.

This clonotype was counted a few times. V is TRBV10-2 and J is TRBJ1-1; no clear D. V was pared by 6 bases and J by 5 bases, with 7 bases between. Germline V gene data show CDR1 as WSHSY and CDR2 as SAAADI. There are 11 residues in the CDR3. In DNA form, the CDR3 reads TGCGCCAGCAGGGTGGGAACTGAAGCTTTCTTT. The encoded protein is CASRVGTEAFF.

As DNA, the CDR3 is TGTGCCAGCAGCCGCGGACTAGCGGGAGTGGGGAATGAGCAGTTCTTC. Translating gives CASSRGLAGVGNEQFF. V and J are TRBV3-1 and TRBJ2-1; 13 bases are shared with TRBD2. The CDR3 covers 16 residues. From germline, CDR1 is LGHDT and CDR2 YNNKEL (reference sequence). Germline trimming cut 4 bases from V and 7 bases from J; bases unmatched to any gene: 7.

Points on this clonotype: With a much larger clone just one base away, this may be a read error. The chain recombines TRBV7-2 with TRBJ2-3; D is ambiguous. V lost 4 bases, J lost 5 bases, and 7 bases lay in between. Germline V gene sequence: CDR1 SGHTA, CDR2 FQGNSA. CDR3 length: 12 residues. CDR3 residues: CASSSLLDTQYF. DNA for the CDR3: TGTGCCAGCAGCTCCCTGCTAGATACGCAGTATTTT.

This rearrangement joins TRBV5-6 to TRBJ1-2; 8 bases are a match to TRBD1. Germline V gene sequence: CDR1 SGHDT, CDR2 YYEEEE. The CDR3 has 16 residues. J lost 8 bases, V lost 0 bases, and 12 bases had no gene match. The CDR3 DNA reads TGTGCCAGCAGCTTGGTGAGGGGACAGGAGTCGGGCGGCTACACCTTC. The encoded protein is CASSLVRGQESGGYTF.

This clonotype was observed many times. The chain links TRBV27 to TRBJ1-2; possible D gene TRBD1, 5 bases. V was pared by 3 bases and J by 4 bases, with 15 bases between. Germline V gene data show CDR1 as MNHEY and CDR2 as SMNVEV (reference sequence). The CDR3 totals 15 residues. CDR3 loop: CASSFSGGKIYGYTF. The CDR3 bases are TGTGCCAGCAGTTTTTCTGGGGGGAAGATCTATGGCTACACCTTC.

This clonotype was seen a few times. The chain couples TRBV12-3 or TRBV12-4 to TRBJ2-7; TRBD1 might be the D (5 bases). CDR3 length: 16 residues. Trimming took off 3 bases at V and 4 bases at J, with 19 bases between the two ends. CDR3 sequence (DNA): TGTGCCAGCAGTTTTGGGGCGGCCTATATAGTTTACGAGCAGTACTTC. Translated, it gives CASSFGAAYIVYEQYF.